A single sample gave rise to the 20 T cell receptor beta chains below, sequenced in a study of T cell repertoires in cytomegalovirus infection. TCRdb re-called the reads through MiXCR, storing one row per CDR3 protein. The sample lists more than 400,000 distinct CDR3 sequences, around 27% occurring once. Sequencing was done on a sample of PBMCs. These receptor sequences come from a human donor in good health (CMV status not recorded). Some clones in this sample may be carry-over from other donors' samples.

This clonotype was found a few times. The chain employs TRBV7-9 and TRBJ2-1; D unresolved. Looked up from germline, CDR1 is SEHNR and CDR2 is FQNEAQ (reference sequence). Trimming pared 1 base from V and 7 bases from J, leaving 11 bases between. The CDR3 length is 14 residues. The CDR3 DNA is TGTGCCAGCAGCTTAGGGTCCAGCCTGAATGAGCAGTTCTTC. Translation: CASSLGSSLNEQFF. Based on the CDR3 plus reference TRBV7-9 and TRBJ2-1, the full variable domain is DTGVSQNPRHKITKRGQNVTFRCDPISEHNRLYWYRQTLGQGPEFLTYFQNEAQLEKSRLLSDRFSAERPKGSFSTLEIQRTEQGDSAMYLCASSLGSSLNEQFFGPGTRLTVL.

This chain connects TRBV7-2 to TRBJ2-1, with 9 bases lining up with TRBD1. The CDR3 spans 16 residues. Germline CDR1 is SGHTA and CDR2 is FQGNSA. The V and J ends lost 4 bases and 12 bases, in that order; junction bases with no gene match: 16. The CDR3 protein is CASSYSGTGSAGGQFF. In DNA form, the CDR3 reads TGTGCCAGCAGCTACTCCGGGACAGGGTCTGCCGGTGGGCAGTTCTTC.

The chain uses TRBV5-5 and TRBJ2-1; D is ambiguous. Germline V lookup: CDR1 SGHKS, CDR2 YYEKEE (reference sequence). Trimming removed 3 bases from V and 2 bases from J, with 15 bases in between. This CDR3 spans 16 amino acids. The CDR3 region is CASSSSDLHPYNEQFF. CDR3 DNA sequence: TGTGCCAGCAGCTCATCTGACTTACACCCCTACAATGAGCAGTTCTTC.

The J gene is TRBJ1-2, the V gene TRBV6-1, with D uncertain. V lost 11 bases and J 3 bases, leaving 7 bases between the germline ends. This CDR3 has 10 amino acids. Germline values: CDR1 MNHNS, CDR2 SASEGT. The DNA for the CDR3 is TGTGCCGTAGGTGACTATGGCTACACCTTC. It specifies CAVGDYGYTF.

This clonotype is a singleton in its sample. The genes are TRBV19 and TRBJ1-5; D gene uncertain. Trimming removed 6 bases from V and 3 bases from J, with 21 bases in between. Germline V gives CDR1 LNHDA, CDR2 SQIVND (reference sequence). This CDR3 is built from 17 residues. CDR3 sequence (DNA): TGTGCCAGTAGCAGCAGTTTGAGTGGCTATTACAATCAGCCCCAGCATTTT. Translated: CASSSSLSGYYNQPQHF. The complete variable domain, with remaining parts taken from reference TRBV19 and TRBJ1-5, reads DGGITQSPKYLFRKEGQNVTLSCEQNLNHDAMYWYRQDPGQGLRLIYYSQIVNDFQKGDIAEGYSVSREKKESFPLTVTSAQKNPTAFYLCASSSSLSGYYNQPQHFGDGTRLSIL.

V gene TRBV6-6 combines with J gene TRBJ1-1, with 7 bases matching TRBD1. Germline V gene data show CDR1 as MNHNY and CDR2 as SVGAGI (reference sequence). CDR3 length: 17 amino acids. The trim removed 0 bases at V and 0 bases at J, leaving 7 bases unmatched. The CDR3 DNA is TGTGCCAGCAGTTACTCGTCGGGGGGACAGTTGAACACTGAAGCTTTCTTT. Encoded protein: CASSYSSGGQLNTEAFF.

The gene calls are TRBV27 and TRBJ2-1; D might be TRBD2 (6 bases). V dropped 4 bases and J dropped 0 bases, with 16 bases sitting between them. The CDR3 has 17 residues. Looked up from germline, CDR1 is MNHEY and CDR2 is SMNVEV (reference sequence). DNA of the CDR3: TGTGCCAGCAGTTCAAACCCACTAGCTGGCTCCTACAATGAGCAGTTCTTC. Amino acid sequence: CASSSNPLAGSYNEQFF.

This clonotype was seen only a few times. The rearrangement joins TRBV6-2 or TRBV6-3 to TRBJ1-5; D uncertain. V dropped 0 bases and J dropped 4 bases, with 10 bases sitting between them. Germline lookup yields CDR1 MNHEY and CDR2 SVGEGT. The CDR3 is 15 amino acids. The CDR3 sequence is CASSYSSSRNQPQHF. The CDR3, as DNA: TGTGCCAGCAGTTACTCTTCCAGCCGGAATCAGCCCCAGCATTTT.

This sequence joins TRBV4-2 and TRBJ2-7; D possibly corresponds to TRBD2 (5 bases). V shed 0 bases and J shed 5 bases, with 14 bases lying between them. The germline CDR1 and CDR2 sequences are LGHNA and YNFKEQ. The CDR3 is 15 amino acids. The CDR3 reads CASSQELAEINEQYF. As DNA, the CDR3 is TGTGCCAGCAGCCAAGAGCTAGCAGAAATCAACGAGCAGTACTTC.

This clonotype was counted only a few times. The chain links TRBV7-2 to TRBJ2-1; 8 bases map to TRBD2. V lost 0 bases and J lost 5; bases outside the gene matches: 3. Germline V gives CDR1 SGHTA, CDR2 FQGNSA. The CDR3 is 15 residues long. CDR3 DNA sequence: TGTGCCAGCAGCTTAGCTAGCGGGATGAACAATGAGCAGTTCTTC. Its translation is CASSLASGMNNEQFF.

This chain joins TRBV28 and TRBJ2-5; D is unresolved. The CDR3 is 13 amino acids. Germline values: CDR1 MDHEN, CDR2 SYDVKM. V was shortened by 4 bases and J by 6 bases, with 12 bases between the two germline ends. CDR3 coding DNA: TGTGCCAGCAGTTCCGGAGCCCGGAAGACCCAGTACTTC. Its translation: CASSSGARKTQYF.

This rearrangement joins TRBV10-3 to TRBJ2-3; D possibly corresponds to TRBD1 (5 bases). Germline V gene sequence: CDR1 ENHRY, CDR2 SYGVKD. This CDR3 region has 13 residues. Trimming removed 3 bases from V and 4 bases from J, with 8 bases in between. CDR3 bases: TGTGCCATCAGTGATCAGGGATCAGATACGCAGTATTTT. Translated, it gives CAISDQGSDTQYF.

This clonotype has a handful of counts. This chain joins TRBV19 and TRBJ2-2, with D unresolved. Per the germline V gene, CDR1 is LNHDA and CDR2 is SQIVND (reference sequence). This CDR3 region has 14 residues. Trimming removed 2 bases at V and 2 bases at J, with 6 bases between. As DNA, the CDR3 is TGTGCCAGTAGTATAATGGAAAACACCGGGGAGCTGTTTTTT. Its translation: CASSIMENTGELFF.

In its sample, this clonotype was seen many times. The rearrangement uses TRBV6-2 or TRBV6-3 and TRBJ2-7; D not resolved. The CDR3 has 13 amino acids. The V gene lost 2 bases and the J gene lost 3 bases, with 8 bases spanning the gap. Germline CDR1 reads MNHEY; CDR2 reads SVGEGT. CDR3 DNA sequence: TGTGCCAGCAGTTACAGCTACGTCTACGAGCAGTACGTC. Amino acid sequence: CASSYSYVYEQYV.

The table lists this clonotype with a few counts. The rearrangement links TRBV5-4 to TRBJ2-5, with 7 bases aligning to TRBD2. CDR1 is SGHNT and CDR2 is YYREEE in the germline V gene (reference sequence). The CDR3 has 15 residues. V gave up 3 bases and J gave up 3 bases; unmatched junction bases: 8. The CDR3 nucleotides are TGTGCCAGCAGCTACATAAGCGGGAATGAAGAGACCCAGTACTTC. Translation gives CASSYISGNEETQYF.

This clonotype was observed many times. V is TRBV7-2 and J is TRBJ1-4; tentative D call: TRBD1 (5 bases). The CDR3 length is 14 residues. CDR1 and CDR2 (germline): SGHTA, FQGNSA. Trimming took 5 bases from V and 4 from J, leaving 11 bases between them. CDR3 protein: CASSIRGFNEKLFF. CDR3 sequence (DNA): TGTGCCAGCAGCATTCGGGGGTTTAATGAAAAACTGTTTTTT. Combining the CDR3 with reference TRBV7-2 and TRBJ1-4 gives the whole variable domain GAGVSQSPSNKVTEKGKDVELRCDPISGHTALYWYRQSLGQGLEFLIYFQGNSAPDKSGLPSDRFSAERTGGSVSTLTIQRTQQEDSAVYLCASSIRGFNEKLFFGSGTQLSVL.

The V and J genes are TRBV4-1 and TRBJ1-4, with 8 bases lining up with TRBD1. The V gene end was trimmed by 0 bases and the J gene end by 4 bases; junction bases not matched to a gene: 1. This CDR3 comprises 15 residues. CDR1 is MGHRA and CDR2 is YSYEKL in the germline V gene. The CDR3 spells CASSQEGQVNEKLFF. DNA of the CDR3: TGCGCCAGCAGCCAAGAGGGACAGGTTAATGAAAAACTGTTTTTT.

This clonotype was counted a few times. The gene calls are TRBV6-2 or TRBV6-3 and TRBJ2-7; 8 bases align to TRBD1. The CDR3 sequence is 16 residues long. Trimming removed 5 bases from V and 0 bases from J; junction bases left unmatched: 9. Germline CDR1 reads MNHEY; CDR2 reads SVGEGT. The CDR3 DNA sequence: TGTGCCAGCAGTCCACGGGACAGGTACATCTCCTACGAGCAGTACTTC. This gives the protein CASSPRDRYISYEQYF.

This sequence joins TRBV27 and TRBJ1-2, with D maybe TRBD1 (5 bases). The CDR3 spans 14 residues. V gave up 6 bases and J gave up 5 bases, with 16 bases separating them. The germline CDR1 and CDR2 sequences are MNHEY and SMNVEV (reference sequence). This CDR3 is CASSLGRGRYGYTF. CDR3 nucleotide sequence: TGTGCCAGCAGCCTTGGGCGGGGGAGGTATGGCTACACCTTC.

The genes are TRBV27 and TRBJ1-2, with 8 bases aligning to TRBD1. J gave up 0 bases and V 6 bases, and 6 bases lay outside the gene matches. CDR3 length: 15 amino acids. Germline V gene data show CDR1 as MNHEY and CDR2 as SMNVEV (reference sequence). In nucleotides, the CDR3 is TGTGCCAGCAGCCGAGGGGACAGGACTAACTATGGCTACACCTTC. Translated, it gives CASSRGDRTNYGYTF.